A single sample gave rise to the 22 T cell receptor beta chains below, sequenced in a study of response to subunit inactivated influenza vaccine. TCRdb processed the RT-PCR reads anew with MiXCR; each CDR3 protein has one entry. This table holds over 450,000 distinct CDR3 sequences, under 15% found once. This specimen was PBMCs from blood, taken 40 to 50 days after vaccination. The receptors originated from a man in his fifties who received an inactivated influenza vaccine.

The chain carries TRBV2 and TRBJ2-1, with 9 bases fitting TRBD1. This CDR3 is built from 14 residues. The germline V gene has CDR1 SNHLY and CDR2 FYNNEI. V dropped 10 bases and J dropped 5; count of bases not matched to a gene: 9. Here the CDR3 reads CATPPGTGNNEQFF. For the CDR3, the DNA is TGTGCCACCCCACCGGGGACAGGGAACAATGAGCAGTTCTTC.

The rearrangement uses TRBV5-5 and TRBJ2-1, with 8 bases identical to TRBD2. Germline-derived CDR1 and CDR2 are SGHKS and YYEKEE (reference sequence). The J segment lost 8 bases and the V segment lost 4 bases, leaving 14 bases of the junction unmatched. The CDR3 spans 16 residues. For the CDR3, the DNA is TGTGCCAGCAGCAGCCAGGGAAGCGGGAGTTTCTATGAGCAGTTCTTC. This codes for CASSSQGSGSFYEQFF.

This clonotype was seen only a few times. As DNA, the CDR3 is TGTGCCAGCAGTCTTTGGGACACCTACAATGAGCAGTTCTTC. It translates to CASSLWDTYNEQFF. The chain employs TRBV12-3 or TRBV12-4 and TRBJ2-1; D is possibly TRBD1 (6 bases). CDR3 size: 14 residues. Trimming stripped 5 bases from V and 2 bases from J, with 10 bases between.

This sequence joins TRBV11-3 and TRBJ2-2; no clear D gene. V lost 5 bases and J 0 bases, leaving 7 bases between the germline ends. The CDR3 consists of 14 residues. Germline V gene sequence: CDR1 SGHNT, CDR2 YENEEA. The CDR3: CASSTIANTGELFF. CDR3 coding DNA: TGTGCCAGCAGCACCATAGCGAACACCGGGGAGCTGTTTTTT. Full variable domain (outside the CDR3, taken from reference TRBV11-3 and TRBJ2-2): EAGVVQSPRYKIIEKKQPVAFWCNPISGHNTLYWYLQNLGQGPELLIRYENEEAVDDSQLPKDRFSAERLKGVDSTLKIQPAELGDSAVYLCASSTIANTGELFFGEGSRLTVL.

This clonotype was detected only a few times. The chain carries TRBV29-1 and TRBJ1-4; D is undetermined. CDR3 size: 13 residues. Germline V lookup: CDR1 SQVTM, CDR2 ANQGSEA. The germline V and J ends were trimmed by 7 bases and 6 bases, with 15 bases remaining between them. CDR3 bases: TGCAGCGCTAAAGCGGGGTCAGATGAAAAACTGTTTTTT. This encodes CSAKAGSDEKLFF.

In this sample, this clonotype turned up a few times. The rearrangement uses TRBV28 and TRBJ2-7; D is possibly TRBD2 (5 bases). The CDR3 spans 16 residues. Trimming cost V 6 bases and J 3 bases, with 21 bases left between them. Germline V gene data show CDR1 as MDHEN and CDR2 as SYDVKM. CDR3 sequence (DNA): TGTGCCAGCAGCCCCACTCAGTGGAGCGGCCGCTACGAGCAGTACTTC. Its translation is CASSPTQWSGRYEQYF.

CDR3 nucleotides: TGTGCCAGCAGCTTCGCGCCCGGGACGGCCGTGGAGACCCAGTACTTC. It codes for CASSFAPGTAVETQYF. This chain uses TRBV13 with TRBJ2-5; D tentatively reads TRBD1 or TRBD2 (5 bases each). This CDR3 region has 16 residues. V was clipped by 3 bases and J by 5 bases, with 19 bases between them. Germline CDR1 is PRHDT and CDR2 is FYEKMQ (reference sequence).

The J gene is TRBJ2-7, the V gene TRBV20-1; 12 nucleotides agree with TRBD2. Germline V lookup: CDR1 DFQATT, CDR2 SNEGSKA (reference sequence). The CDR3 runs to 14 residues. The V and J ends lost 6 bases and 4 bases, in that order; junction bases with no gene match: 7. This chain's CDR3 is CSAVGLAGQYEQYF. Written as DNA, the CDR3 is TGCAGTGCCGTAGGACTAGCGGGACAATACGAGCAGTACTTC.

Many counts were recorded for this clonotype. This chain uses TRBV15 with TRBJ2-5, with no clear D. The V gene lost 0 bases and the J gene lost 4 bases, with 12 bases spanning the gap. The CDR3 contains 15 residues. Germline CDR1 reads LNHNV; CDR2 reads YYDKDF (reference sequence). CDR3 protein: CATSRDRMYRETQYF. CDR3 nucleotides: TGTGCCACCAGCAGAGATCGGATGTACCGAGAGACCCAGTACTTC.

The chain carries TRBV6-1 and TRBJ1-5; 7 bases map to TRBD1. The length of the CDR3 is 16 residues. Germline trimming cut 4 bases from V and 6 bases from J; bases unmatched to any gene: 12. Germline V gene lookup returns CDR1 MNHNS and CDR2 SASEGT. The CDR3 loop is CASSAWTRGQVQPQHF. The CDR3 DNA follows: TGTGCCAGCAGTGCCTGGACTAGGGGGCAGGTTCAGCCCCAGCATTTT.

The chain couples TRBV7-2 to TRBJ2-1, with a tentative D call TRBD2 (5 bases). CDR1 is SGHTA, CDR2 FQGNSA, per germline. The CDR3 length is 14 residues. Between the trimmed V and J ends, which lost 5 bases and 3 bases, there was a span of 11 bases. The CDR3 sequence is CASSPAGNYNEQFF. The CDR3 DNA reads TGTGCCAGCAGCCCGGCCGGGAACTACAATGAGCAGTTCTTC.

As to this clonotype: An end of the junction does not agree with germline; a read error may underlie this. The gene calls are TRBV15 and TRBJ2-1; the D is unclear. Germline assignment: CDR1 LNHNV and CDR2 YYDKDF (reference sequence). The CDR3 contains 15 residues. The DNA of the CDR3 is TGTGCCACCAGCAGAGATCGTGGAACATTCAATGAGCACTTCTTC. Its translation: CATSRDRGTFNEHFF.

This clonotype has a handful of counts. DNA of the CDR3: TGCGCCAGCAGCCATAGAGGAGAAACGAACACCGGGGAGCTGTTTTTT. Residues: CASSHRGETNTGELFF. The chain has TRBV4-3 and TRBJ2-2; unclear D gene. Germline V lookup: CDR1 LGHNA, CDR2 YSLEER. The V end lost 3 bases, the J end lost 0 bases, and 11 bases lay between the germline ends. CDR3 length equals 16 residues.

CDR3 in amino acids: CASSEFGYGYTF. The CDR3 DNA sequence: TGTGCCAGCAGTGAATTTGGGTATGGCTACACCTTC. The chain has TRBV6-1 and TRBJ1-2; D is uncertain. The CDR3 length is 12 residues. Germline loops: CDR1 MNHNS, CDR2 SASEGT. The germline V and J ends were trimmed by 2 bases and 5 bases, with 6 bases remaining between them.

This clonotype has ten or more counts. The chain carries TRBV12-3 or TRBV12-4 and TRBJ1-5; D is undetermined. Deletions cut 2 bases from V and 4 bases from J, with 9 bases between. There are 14 residues in the CDR3. This chain's CDR3 is CASSLLGGNQPQHF. The CDR3 bases are TGTGCCAGCAGTTTACTGGGAGGGAATCAGCCCCAGCATTTT.

This clonotype was observed a handful of times. The chain couples TRBV12-3 or TRBV12-4 to TRBJ2-5, with D tentatively TRBD1 or TRBD2 (6 bases each). The CDR3 length is 15 residues. Deletions cut 2 bases from V and 5 bases from J, with 15 bases between. CDR3 sequence reads: CASSLRLGGRETQYF. The CDR3 DNA follows: TGTGCCAGCAGTTTACGCCTCGGGGGCCGGGAGACCCAGTACTTC.

This CDR3 is CASSFYRTSTDTQYF. CDR3 coding DNA: TGTGCCAGCAGTTTTTACCGGACTAGCACAGATACGCAGTATTTT. The chain recombines TRBV12-3 or TRBV12-4 with TRBJ2-3, with D possibly TRBD2 on 5 matching bases. Trimming shortened V by 3 bases and J by 0 bases, and 10 bases separated the two germline ends. The CDR3 spans 15 residues.

This clonotype showed up just a few times. V and J are TRBV7-2 and TRBJ2-7; D gene uncertain. The V end lost 3 bases, the J end lost 5 bases, and 14 bases lay between the germline ends. This CDR3 spans 14 amino acids. Germline loops: CDR1 SGHTA, CDR2 FQGNSA. Written as DNA, the CDR3 is TGTGCCAGCAGCTTTTCCCTTACGTCCCACGAGCAGTACTTC. Residues: CASSFSLTSHEQYF.

This sequence joins TRBV6-2 or TRBV6-3 and TRBJ2-5; D call uncertain. V lost 7 bases and J 7 bases, leaving 16 bases between the germline ends. From germline, CDR1 is MNHEY and CDR2 SVGEGT. The CDR3 runs to 13 residues. CDR3 amino acids: CASTEGWLGTQYF. The CDR3 DNA sequence: TGTGCCAGCACCGAAGGATGGCTGGGGACCCAGTACTTC.

The V gene is TRBV5-1, the J gene TRBJ2-1; the match to TRBD2 covers 11 bases. The CDR3 has 16 residues. V shed 3 bases, J shed 7 bases, and the junction held 9 bases outside the gene matches. Germline lookup yields CDR1 SGHRS and CDR2 YFSETQ. CDR3: CASSYRLAGLGNEQFF. The CDR3 DNA sequence: TGCGCCAGCAGCTATAGACTAGCGGGATTGGGGAATGAGCAGTTCTTC.

This chain uses TRBV20-1 with TRBJ2-7, with D perhaps given as TRBD1 or TRBD2 (5 bases each). The CDR3 consists of 15 residues. The V end was cut by 0 bases, the J end by 3 bases, with 15 bases between. Germline loops: CDR1 DFQATT, CDR2 SNEGSKA (reference sequence). The CDR3 DNA sequence: TGCAGTGCTAGAGATTCGGGGCCCCCCGGCTACGAGCAGTACTTC. This gives the protein CSARDSGPPGYEQYF.

The chain employs TRBV29-1 and TRBJ2-7; maybe TRBD1 (5 bases). The V gene's germline CDR1 is SQVTM and CDR2 ANQGSEA. Trimming stripped 6 bases from V and 3 bases from J, with 9 bases between. The CDR3 extends over 11 amino acids. The CDR3 DNA reads as TGCAGCGTGACAGAGAGCTACGAGCAGTACTTC. Protein sequence: CSVTESYEQYF.